Described below is a single T cell receptor beta chain sequence and its context. Its antigen remains undetermined. No base quality values were provided; no much bigger clone lies one nucleotide off. This specimen comes from a study of T cell repertoires in cytomegalovirus infection (dated by TCRdb to between 2018 and 2021). Context from the whole study: Alongside well-studied HLA-B-restricted epitopes, the peptide stimulations were aimed at recently identified HLA-C-restricted CMV epitopes, whose presentation resists viral immunomodulation. Because public TCR beta signatures pointed to carriage of CMV infection together with the matching HLA type, the HLA type of each donor mattered for the analysis.

This sample was sequenced with an Illumina HiSeq 1500. TCRdb reran the public reads through fastp at Q25 and MiXCR, keeping productive beta chains. Identical CDR3 protein sequences are pooled into one entry, listed with their most common genes and DNA. For this sample the table gives hundreds of thousands of distinct CDR3 sequences, of which 30% to 35% were detected only once. Under 15% of the sample rests with the top ten. The CDR3 numbers 15 residues from cysteine through phenylalanine. Just the 45-base CDR3 DNA is kept, in frame starting at base 1. CDR1 and CDR2 are read off the germline V gene (reference sequence) as LNHNV and YYDKDF. After removal of 4 bases from V and 5 bases from J, the junction retains 10 bases not matched to a gene. Read against the paper, the sample's treatment or condition label means: in vitro stimulation with specific CMV peptide epitopes to enrich CMV-specific T cells.

General study outcomes and caveats: Carriers of CMV infection plus the relevant HLA type were discriminated by the cumulative frequency of public TCR beta family members in the study cohort and in an independent approximately 340-donor cohort. The ex vivo response was dominated by HLA-C-restricted CMV-specific TCR beta clonotypes, which also provided the single most frequent clonotype in two of eight donors.

Sequencing used cultured CD8+ T cells from PBMCs, obtained from culture after CMV antigen stimulation. This TCR came from a human donor in good health (CMV status not recorded). Some clones in this sample may be carry-over from other donors' samples. Recombination linked TRBV15 to TRBJ1-2; 7 nucleotides in the junction match TRBD1. CDR3 reads: CATSKLSGTDYGYTF. The DNA sequence is given as TGTGCCACCAGCAAACTTTCCGGGACAGATTATGGCTACACCTTC.